This entry is about one T cell receptor beta chain. This entry belongs to a study of early T cells in non-severe SARS-CoV-2 infection. About the study: Unsorted whole-blood RNA was sequenced in bulk, leaving chains unpaired.

The CDR3 covers 16 residues. CDR1 is MNHEY and CDR2 is SMNVEV in the germline V gene (reference sequence). J gave up 8 bases and V 5 bases, and 13 bases lay outside the gene matches. Tagging with unique molecular identifiers was applied to individual cDNA molecules. TCRdb reprocessed the 5' RACE reads with MiXCR, giving one entry per CDR3 protein. This repertoire shows around 25,000 distinct CDR3 sequences, nearly 5% found once; its top ten account for 6.6%. This rearrangement joins TRBV27 to TRBJ1-4; 8 bases align to TRBD1. Material: whole blood. The sequence was collected from an adult who was a healthcare worker with PCR-confirmed SARS-CoV-2 infection or an uninfected control (not recorded which). DNA of the CDR3: TGTGCCAGCAGTCCGGACGGACAGGGAATCGGGGAAAAACTGTTTTTT. Protein sequence: CASSPDGQGIGEKLFF.